The clone carrying this T cell receptor beta chain has ten or more counts. Antigen unknown. This entry comes from a study of neurological immune-mediated disorders. Every sequencing run generated in excess of 160 million TCR-beta sequences. These sequences covered 15-18 subjects. Via MiXCR, TCRdb re-called the 5' RACE reads, giving one row per CDR3 protein. Of around 70,000 distinct CDR3 sequences listed, 2.5% to 4% are singletons. The CDR3 runs 17 residues. The germline V gene has CDR1 SGDLS and CDR2 YYNGEE. The J segment lost 4 bases and the V segment lost 3 bases, leaving 11 bases of the junction unmatched. Study results and caveats: When repertoires were grouped phylogenetically, those of 18 of 34 multiple sclerosis patients fell into one related-CDR3 cluster, a possible signature.

The sample was PBMCs. The receptor was isolated from a woman aged 45-65 years with multiple sclerosis. V and J are TRBV9 and TRBJ2-2; 8 bases line up with TRBD1. This CDR3 is CASSAPRTGSGTGELFF. In DNA, the CDR3 is TGTGCCAGCAGCGCCCCTCGGACAGGGTCGGGCACCGGGGAGCTGTTTTTT.